The 27 T cell receptor beta chains below were found in one sample sequenced in a study of long-term antiretroviral therapy in people with HIV. Investigators performed immunoSEQ version v3.0 at survey level. The table came from immunoSEQ multiplex PCR; TCRdb's copy has only in-frame clones and leaves some out. This table holds about 12,000 clones, about 73% found once. Material: unsorted PBMCs, obtained 3 to 3.3 years before starting antiretroviral therapy. The source of these receptors is a man between 40 and 49 years old with HIV.

The rearrangement uses TRBV6-1 and TRBJ1-2; 8 bases are a match to TRBD1. Germline V gene sequence: CDR1 MNHNS, CDR2 SASEGT. Germline trimming cut 4 bases from V and 4 bases from J; bases unmatched to any gene: 5. The CDR3 runs to 14 residues. The CDR3: CASSGQGSVYGYTF. The CDR3 nucleotides read TGTGCCAGCAGTGGACAGGGGTCTGTCTATGGCTACACCTTC.

The chain recombines TRBV5-5 with TRBJ2-7; 10 nucleotides align to TRBD1. The trim removed 0 bases at V and 2 bases at J, leaving 2 bases unmatched. This CDR3 region has 15 residues. Germline loops: CDR1 SGHKS, CDR2 YYEKEE (reference sequence). DNA for the CDR3: TGTGCCAGCAGCTTGGGGACAGGGGGGGCCTACGAGCAGTACTTC. Protein sequence: CASSLGTGGAYEQYF.

This chain connects TRBV5-1 to TRBJ2-7; D uncertain. Germline assignment: CDR1 SGHRS and CDR2 YFSETQ. CDR3 length: 12 residues. V lost 1 base, J lost 6 bases, and 8 bases lay in between. CDR3 residues: CASSLNNREQYF. The DNA of the CDR3 is TGCGCCAGCAGCTTGAACAATCGCGAGCAGTACTTC.

Sample share makes this clone medium-sized. This chain links TRBV18 with TRBJ1-2; D is possibly TRBD1 (5 bases). Trimming stripped 2 bases from V and 4 bases from J, with 11 bases between. The V gene's germline CDR1 is KGHSH and CDR2 LQKENI. The CDR3 is 14 residues long. The CDR3 region has the DNA TGTGCCAGCTCACCAGGGCAGGGTTTCTATGGCTACACCTTC. The encoded protein is CASSPGQGFYGYTF. Variable domain in full (rest from reference TRBV18 and TRBJ1-2): NAGVMQNPRHLVRRRGQEARLRCSPMKGHSHVYWYRQLPEEGLKFMVYLQKENIIDESGMPKERFSAEFPKEGPSILRIQQVVRGDSAAYFCASSPGQGFYGYTFGSGTRLTVV.

This clone showed up just a few times. This chain uses TRBV30 with TRBJ2-7; D may be TRBD1 (5 bases). The germline V gene encodes CDR1 GTSNPN and CDR2 SVGIG (reference sequence). The CDR3 extends over 12 amino acids. CDR3: CAYGQDTYEQYF. Written as DNA, the CDR3 is TGTGCGTATGGGCAGGACACCTACGAGCAGTACTTC.

This chain's CDR3 is CASSQDLRWDSPLHF. The CDR3, as DNA: TGCGCCAGCAGCCAAGATCTCAGGTGGGATTCACCCCTCCACTTT. This chain uses TRBV4-1 with TRBJ1-6; D ambiguous. The germline V gene has CDR1 MGHRA and CDR2 YSYEKL. The CDR3 is 15 amino acids. Trimming took off 0 bases at V and 8 bases at J, with 11 bases between the two ends.

This chain uses TRBV4-2 with TRBJ2-7; 8 bases line up with TRBD2. V lost 1 base, J lost 2 bases, and 4 bases stayed unmatched. Germline assignment: CDR1 LGHNA and CDR2 YNFKEQ. The CDR3 extends over 15 amino acids. For the CDR3, the DNA is TGTGCCAGCAGCCAAGTAGAGCGGGGGCCCTACGAGCAGTACTTC. It translates to CASSQVERGPYEQYF.

In this sample, this clone turned up a few times. The V gene is TRBV9, the J gene TRBJ1-2; D is ambiguous. This CDR3 spans 14 amino acids. Germline V gene lookup returns CDR1 SGDLS and CDR2 YYNGEE. Trimming removed 4 bases at V and 1 base at J, with 11 bases between. CDR3 nucleotides: TGTGCCAGCAGCCCAGAAGGGAGTAACTATGGCTACACCTTC. Protein product: CASSPEGSNYGYTF.

The chain links TRBV7-2 to TRBJ1-1, with 9 bases identical to TRBD1. This CDR3 comprises 14 residues. Germline V gives CDR1 SGHTA, CDR2 FQGNSA. The J segment lost 1 base and the V segment lost 7 bases, leaving 4 bases of the junction unmatched. As DNA, the CDR3 is TGTGCCAGCAAACCGACAGGGGGGAACACTGAAGCTTTCTTT. Its translation: CASKPTGGNTEAFF.

This sequence joins TRBV30 and TRBJ1-1; no clear D. The germline gives CDR1 GTSNPN, CDR2 SVGIG (reference sequence). V lost 0 bases and J 2 bases, leaving 10 bases between the germline ends. This CDR3 region has 14 residues. As DNA, the CDR3 is TGTGCCTGGAGTGTTCCCGGGTCAAACACTGAAGCTTTCTTT. It encodes CAWSVPGSNTEAFF.

The chain is built from TRBV27 and TRBJ1-2; TRBD1 might be the D (6 bases). The CDR3 is 16 residues long. CDR1 and CDR2 from the germline V gene are MNHEY and SMNVEV (reference sequence). V dropped 3 bases and J dropped 3 bases, with 17 bases sitting between them. CDR3 DNA sequence: TGTGCCAGCAGTTTCACATCGACAGGAAGTGACTATGGCTACACCTTC. Encoded protein: CASSFTSTGSDYGYTF.

The rearrangement links TRBV15 to TRBJ1-1, with D perhaps matching TRBD1 (5 bases). Germline V lookup: CDR1 LNHNV, CDR2 YYDKDF (reference sequence). CDR3 length equals 15 residues. Trimming left V 4 bases short and J 0 bases short, with 12 bases between. The CDR3 sequence is CATSKSTALNTEAFF. The CDR3 bases are TGTGCCACCAGCAAATCGACAGCCCTGAACACTGAAGCTTTCTTT.

This clone has just a few counts. The chain employs TRBV4-2 and TRBJ1-1; D gene unclear. Trimming left V 1 base short and J 11 bases short, with 17 bases between. The CDR3 loop spans 14 amino acids. The germline CDR1 and CDR2 sequences are LGHNA and YNFKEQ. CDR3 sequence reads: CASSQVSGSTEAFF. Written as DNA, the CDR3 is TGTGCCAGCAGCCAAGTAAGTGGATCGACGGAGGCTTTCTTT.

The rearrangement links TRBV4-1 to TRBJ1-3; possibly TRBD1 for D (6 bases). The CDR3 contains 19 residues. CDR1 MGHRA and CDR2 YSYEKL come from the germline V gene. V gave up 2 bases and J gave up 0 bases, with 20 bases separating them. The CDR3 DNA reads as TGCGCCAGCAGCCAATTTGAGTACCGGACAGCGGGCTCTGGAAACACCATATATTTT. Translation: CASSQFEYRTAGSGNTIYF.

The V call is TRBV7-8, the J call TRBJ1-2, with a tentative D call TRBD1 (5 bases). The germline V and J ends were trimmed by 2 bases and 6 bases, with 13 bases remaining between them. The germline gives CDR1 SGHVS, CDR2 FQNEAQ. CDR3 length: 14 residues. Here the CDR3 reads CASSLMRGPDGYTF. CDR3 bases: TGTGCCAGCAGCTTAATGCGGGGCCCGGATGGCTACACCTTC.

The chain links TRBV7-2 to TRBJ1-5; D is undetermined. This CDR3 spans 14 amino acids. CDR1 SGHTA and CDR2 FQGNSA come from the germline V gene. The V and J ends lost 5 bases and 6 bases respectively, with 14 bases between them. The CDR3 DNA is TGTGCCAGCAGCCCGGACCCCCCAGGTCAGCCCCAGCATTTT. It specifies CASSPDPPGQPQHF.

The chain employs TRBV28 and TRBJ2-1; tentative D call: TRBD2 (5 bases). CDR1 MDHEN and CDR2 SYDVKM come from the germline V gene. Trimming stripped 3 bases from V and 0 bases from J, with 12 bases between. The CDR3 contains 16 residues. The CDR3 sequence: CASSLDLQISYNEQFF. The CDR3 nucleotides read TGTGCCAGCAGTTTGGACTTACAGATCTCCTACAATGAGCAGTTCTTC.

The V call is TRBV28, the J call TRBJ2-7; TRBD2 is a possible D gene (5 bases). The germline CDR1 and CDR2 sequences are MDHEN and SYDVKM. The germline V and J ends were trimmed by 2 bases and 2 bases, with 7 bases remaining between them. CDR3 size: 13 residues. The CDR3 DNA reads TGTGCCAGCAGTTTAGAGGGCCCCTACGAGCAGTACTTC. It encodes CASSLEGPYEQYF.

The chain combines TRBV5-1 with TRBJ2-7, with a weak D call TRBD1 (5 bases). V was cut by 3 bases and J by 0 bases, with 7 bases left in between. CDR3 length: 13 amino acids. CDR1 is SGHRS, CDR2 YFSETQ, per germline. The CDR3 reads CASSWQGSYEQYF. The CDR3 coding sequence is TGCGCCAGCAGCTGGCAGGGCTCCTACGAGCAGTACTTC.

The genes are TRBV5-1 and TRBJ2-7; no reliable D call. Germline V gives CDR1 SGHRS, CDR2 YFSETQ. V was clipped by 1 base and J by 2 bases, with 13 bases between them. CDR3 length: 15 residues. This CDR3 is CASSLNSATTYEQYF. Written as DNA, the CDR3 is TGCGCCAGCAGCTTGAATTCAGCGACCACCTACGAGCAGTACTTC.

This clone turned up a few times. V usage is TRBV28 and J usage is TRBJ2-3; D ambiguous. The CDR3 contains 12 residues. The V gene lost 9 bases and the J gene lost 1 base, with 8 bases spanning the gap. Per the germline V gene, CDR1 is MDHEN and CDR2 is SYDVKM. CDR3 coding DNA: TGTGCCAGTTGTGGAGGCACAGATACGCAGTATTTT. As protein: CASCGGTDTQYF.

The CDR3 nucleotides read TGTGCCAGCAGGACAGGGGACACCGGGGAGCTGTTTTTT. The encoded protein is CASRTGDTGELFF. This chain connects TRBV27 to TRBJ2-2; 8 bases match TRBD1. The CDR3 has 13 residues. CDR1 and CDR2 from the germline V gene are MNHEY and SMNVEV (reference sequence). V was clipped by 6 bases and J by 3 bases; unmatched bases: 0.

A few counts support this clone. A junction boundary mismatches the germline segment, possibly from a read error. The rearrangement links TRBV18 to TRBJ1-5; possibly TRBD1 for D (6 bases). CDR1 KGHSH and CDR2 LQKENI come from the germline V gene. This CDR3 contains 16 residues. The CDR3 DNA reads as TGTGCCAGCTCGCCACCAGGACAGCATAGCAATCAGCCCCAGCATTTT. Protein product: CASSPPGQHSNQPQHF.

V and J are TRBV7-2 and TRBJ2-5; 8 positions match TRBD2. The CDR3 totals 17 residues. The germline V gene encodes CDR1 SGHTA and CDR2 FQGNSA. V shed 6 bases and J 4 bases; nucleotides not matched to a gene: 16. The CDR3 loop is CASRGGQGTRGAETQYF. CDR3 nucleotides: TGTGCCAGCAGAGGGGGGCAGGGGACTAGGGGAGCAGAGACCCAGTACTTC.

The chain couples TRBV4-3 to TRBJ2-7, with a weak D call TRBD1 (5 bases). The V end was cut by 3 bases, the J end by 3 bases, with 9 bases between. The germline CDR1 and CDR2 sequences are LGHNA and YSLEER. The CDR3 loop spans 13 amino acids. The CDR3 nucleotides are TGCGCCAGCAGCCACGGACAACTCTACGAGCAGTACTTC. Protein: CASSHGQLYEQYF.

The V and J genes are TRBV6-5 and TRBJ1-5; TRBD1 is a possible D gene (5 bases). The V end lost 4 bases, the J end lost 2 bases, and 9 bases lay between the germline ends. Germline loops: CDR1 MNHEY, CDR2 SVGAGI. There are 14 residues in the CDR3. The CDR3 region has the DNA TGTGCCAGCAGTTCGGGGGGGGGCAATCAGCCCCAGCATTTT. Translated: CASSSGGGNQPQHF.

The CDR3, as DNA: TGCGCCAGCAGCTTTGGAGGTTCGGAACGAGCCAAAAACATTCAGTACTTC. This sequence encodes CASSFGGSERAKNIQYF. J is TRBJ2-4 and V is TRBV5-1; possibly TRBD2 for D (5 bases). Looked up from germline, CDR1 is SGHRS and CDR2 is YFSETQ. Trimming stripped 2 bases from V and 0 bases from J, with 15 bases between. The CDR3 spans 17 residues.